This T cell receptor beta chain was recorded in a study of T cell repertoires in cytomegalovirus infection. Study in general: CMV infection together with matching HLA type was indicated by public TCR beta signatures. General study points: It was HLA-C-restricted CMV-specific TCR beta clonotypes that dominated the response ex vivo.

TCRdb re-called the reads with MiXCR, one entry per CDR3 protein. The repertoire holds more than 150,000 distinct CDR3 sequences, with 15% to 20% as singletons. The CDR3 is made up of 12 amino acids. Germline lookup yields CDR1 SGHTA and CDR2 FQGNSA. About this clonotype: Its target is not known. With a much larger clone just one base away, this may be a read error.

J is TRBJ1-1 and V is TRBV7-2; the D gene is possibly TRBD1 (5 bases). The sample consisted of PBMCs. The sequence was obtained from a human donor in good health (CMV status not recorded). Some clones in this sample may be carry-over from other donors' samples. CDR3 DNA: TGTGCCAGCAACTGGGGGAACACTGAAGCTTCCTTT. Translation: CASNWGNTEASF.